Listed below are T cell receptor beta chains from one sample, sequenced in a study of T cell repertoires in cytomegalovirus infection. TCRdb called the reads again in MiXCR, with one record for every CDR3 protein. In the table there are roughly 760,000 distinct CDR3 sequences, about a third of which are singletons. Material: PBMCs. The source is a human donor in good health (CMV status not recorded). Some clones in this sample may be carry-over from other donors' samples. Each CDR3 is given with its conserved first and last residue. The D gene is left open where the match is weak. The listing skips clone size in some rows; elsewhere it reads once, few, many or a size class.

D gene	V gene	J gene	clone size	CDR3 DNA	CDR3 protein
.	TRBV4-2	TRBJ1-5	few	TGTGCCAGCAGCCAATTCCCGACGGAGCGCCATCAGCCCCAGCATTTT	CASSQFPTERHQPQHF
TRBD2	TRBV27	TRBJ2-1	few	TGTGCCAGCGGGCCGGGAGCTAGCGGGACGGGCAATGAGCAGTTCTTC	CASGPGASGTGNEQFF
TRBD1	TRBV4-3	TRBJ1-5	.	TGCGCCAGCAGCCAGGACCCGGGACAGGGGGCGAATCAGCCCCAGCATTTT	CASSQDPGQGANQPQHF
TRBD1	TRBV7-9	TRBJ1-6	few	TGTGCCAGCAGCCGGGACAGAAATTCACCCCTCCACTTT	CASSRDRNSPLHF
.	TRBV10-3	TRBJ1-1	.	TGTGCCATCAGCCCCAACAAGAATGAAGCTTTCTTT	CAISPNKNEAFF
.	TRBV27	TRBJ1-1	.	TGTGCCAGCAGTTCTGTCGCTAGGGACACTGAAGCTTTCTTT	CASSSVARDTEAFF
TRBD2	TRBV20-1	TRBJ2-5	.	TGCAGTGCCAGAAACGAAAGAGCGGGAGTTCCGGAGACCCAGTACTTC	CSARNERAGVPETQYF
TRBD2	TRBV28	TRBJ2-7	.	TGTGCCAGCAGTACGAGACTAGCGGGAGTCCCGAGATTAACCTACGAGCAGTACTTC	CASSTRLAGVPRLTYEQYF
.	TRBV27	TRBJ1-6	many	TGTGCCAGCAGTTTGGGTTTACGGGGCCCTAGGGGTTCACCCCTCCACTTT	CASSLGLRGPRGSPLHF
.	TRBV7-9	TRBJ1-5	few	TGTGCCAGCAGCTTCTCAGGGCTAGGCAATCAGCCCCAGCATTTT	CASSFSGLGNQPQHF
TRBD2	TRBV7-3	TRBJ2-3	many	TGTGCCAGCAGCTTAATTTCTAGCGGGTCCGATACGCAGTATTTT	CASSLISSGSDTQYF
TRBD1	TRBV5-1	TRBJ2-2	.	TGCGCCAGCAGCTTGTGGTCCGGGACAGGACTCACCGGGGAGCTGTTTTTT	CASSLWSGTGLTGELFF
.	TRBV12-3/TRBV12-4	TRBJ2-1	.	TGTGCCAGCAGTCTTACTAGCAATGAGCAGTTCTTC	CASSLTSNEQFF
TRBD1	TRBV20-1	TRBJ1-1	once	TGCAGTGCTAGAGTCTCGACAGGGCCTTTCTTT	CSARVSTGPFF
.	TRBV6-1	TRBJ2-5	once	TGTGCCAGCAGTACGAGCGGGTGGCTCAAAGAGACCCAGTACTTC	CASSTSGWLKETQYF
TRBD2	TRBV28	TRBJ2-7	.	TGTGCCAGCAGTCAGGAACTAGCGGGAGACTACGAGCAGTACTTC	CASSQELAGDYEQYF
.	TRBV12-3/TRBV12-4	TRBJ2-3	few	TGTGCCAGCGATTTCGGGGGTACAGATACGCAGTATTTT	CASDFGGTDTQYF
TRBD2	TRBV4-1	TRBJ2-2	.	TGCGCCAGCAGCCAAGATACCAGACTAGCGGGATTTAACACCGGGGAGCTGTTTTTT	CASSQDTRLAGFNTGELFF
.	TRBV6-8	TRBJ2-7	.	TGTGCCAGCAGTTACAGAGGGGATTGGGACTACGAGCAGTACTTC	CASSYRGDWDYEQYF
.	TRBV12-3/TRBV12-4	TRBJ2-3	few	TGTGCCAGCGCGGAGGCAGATACGCAGTATTTT	CASAEADTQYF
.	TRBV5-1	TRBJ2-2	few	TGCGCCAGCAGCCCTGACGGACTCGGTAACGGGGAGCTGTTTTTT	CASSPDGLGNGELFF
.	TRBV28	TRBJ2-4	few	TGTGCCAGCAGTTTACCGCAGGGGAACATTCAGTACTTC	CASSLPQGNIQYF
TRBD2	TRBV29-1	TRBJ2-3	few	TGCAGCGTTGAGACGCTTCTACTAGCGGGGGACACAGATACGCAGTATTTT	CSVETLLLAGDTDTQYF
.	TRBV27	TRBJ2-2	.	TGTGCCAGCAGTTTAACACGCCTCGGGGAAGGCACCGGGGAGCTGTTTTTT	CASSLTRLGEGTGELFF
.	TRBV10-3	TRBJ2-7	few	TGTGCCATCAGTGCGGGCAACAGTTTCTACGAGCAGTACTTC	CAISAGNSFYEQYF
TRBD2	TRBV28	TRBJ2-2	many	TGTGCCAGCAGTTTCTCGCGGGGGTTGATCGGGGAGCTGTTTTTT	CASSFSRGLIGELFF
.	TRBV12-3/TRBV12-4	TRBJ2-6	.	TGTGCCAGCAGTAGTGGGAGTTTCTCTGGGGCCAACGTCCTGACTTTC	CASSSGSFSGANVLTF
.	TRBV7-3	TRBJ2-7	many	TGTGCCAGCAGCGTCGGCAGGGGCTACGAGCAGTACTTC	CASSVGRGYEQYF
.	TRBV20-1	TRBJ2-5	once	TGCAGTGCTAGAGATATGCGGCTAACCTCGGGTGAGACCCAGTACTTC	CSARDMRLTSGETQYF
TRBD1	TRBV6-6	TRBJ2-1	.	TGTGCCAGCAGGCAACAGGGGTTGAATGAGCAGTTCTTC	CASRQQGLNEQFF
.	TRBV25-1	TRBJ1-2	few	TGTGCCAGCAGTGAACGCGGGGCAGGCTTTAACTATGGCTACACCTTC	CASSERGAGFNYGYTF